The rows below give T cell receptor beta chains drawn from one sample of a study of blood T cells in healthy people across ages. TCRdb itself ran the 5' RACE reads through MiXCR, one entry per CDR3 protein. The data hold around 520,000 distinct CDR3 sequences, with about 29% observed a single time. This same sample was also taken into another study, of T cells of mothers and their children.

The sample was blood. These TCRs come from a boy younger than 10 in good health. Each CDR3 is given without its conserved first and last residue. D genes are given only for firm matches.

.	TRBV10-3	TRBJ2-2	ATGTKNTGELF
TRBD2	TRBV5-1	TRBJ2-1	ASSLDGGATYNEQF
TRBD2	TRBV6-5	TRBJ2-1	ASSYSQLAGANEQF
.	TRBV20-1	TRBJ1-2	SALRDGSTGYT
.	TRBV7-2	TRBJ1-3	ASSLRQDSGNTIY
.	TRBV6-2/TRBV6-3	TRBJ2-5	ASSYSGSETQY
.	TRBV6-5	TRBJ1-2	ASSFRGGLPGYT
.	TRBV20-1	TRBJ2-2	SARPTNTGELF
.	TRBV6-2/TRBV6-3	TRBJ2-4	ASSYSRVKNIQY
TRBD2	TRBV3-1	TRBJ2-5	ASSPAGGTETQY
TRBD2	TRBV5-1	.	ASSLARTSGSNEQF
.	TRBV10-3	TRBJ1-6	AISPSEGFISPLH
TRBD2	TRBV20-1	TRBJ2-5	SARDSSGTLRETQY
.	TRBV12-3/TRBV12-4	TRBJ1-2	ASSYDYYGYT
.	TRBV21-1	.	ASSKERDRGQLAAYNEQF
TRBD2	TRBV13	TRBJ2-1	ASSLGEAGGYNEQF
TRBD1	TRBV7-8	TRBJ2-7	ASSLEIPGQSSYEQY
.	TRBV12-5	TRBJ1-4	ASGFTGTGPEKLF
.	TRBV6-2/TRBV6-3	TRBJ1-4	ASEQFGDEKLF
TRBD2	TRBV29-1	TRBJ2-1	SGRLAVYNEQF
.	TRBV7-8	.	ASSLGIRGEQF
.	TRBV14	TRBJ2-4	ASSQVTGKAKNIQY
.	TRBV2	TRBJ1-1	ASKKRLNTEAF
.	TRBV9	TRBJ2-3	ASSLQGAPFTDTQY
.	TRBV5-1	TRBJ2-7	ASSLSGTEGEQY
.	TRBV3-1	.	ASSQRGRGYEQY
.	TRBV6-4	TRBJ2-2	ASSDGYTGELF
TRBD2	TRBV29-1	TRBJ2-5	SVERSGRSGIVETQY
.	TRBV6-5	TRBJ2-4	ASKLISARLENIQY
.	TRBV12-3/TRBV12-4	TRBJ2-7	ASSLGEQY
TRBD2	TRBV24-1	TRBJ2-3	ATSDSRPTSGRSTDTQY
TRBD1	TRBV29-1	TRBJ2-4	SARTGGNIQY
.	TRBV4-1	TRBJ1-1	ASSQVVESDPRL
.	TRBV20-1	TRBJ1-5	SARPTGSANQPQH
.	TRBV6-5	TRBJ2-1	ASSSLQENEQF
.	TRBV20-1	TRBJ1-6	SARDIGGGIPPLH
.	TRBV11-2	TRBJ2-4	ASSHQQSGTHLNWAKNIRY
.	TRBV9	TRBJ1-2	ASSTPNNFYGYT
TRBD1	TRBV12-3/TRBV12-4	TRBJ1-1	ASRPRQGRLNTEAF